A selection of T cell receptor beta chains follows, all from one sample in a study of glioma-infiltrating T cells. TCRdb analysed the multiplex PCR reads with MiXCR anew, one entry per CDR3 protein. The sample records more than 300,000 distinct CDR3 sequences, roughly two fifths being singletons. The sample consisted of glioma tissue, nonneoplastic brain tissue, or PBMCs (not recorded which). All receptors derive from a human donor with low-grade glioma or glioblastoma, undergoing nonglioma brain surgery, or in good health (not recorded which). Each CDR3 is given with its conserved first and last residue. A D gene is named only where the DNA matches it firmly. Only some rows state a clone size, as once, few, many or a class for expanded clones.

j_gene: TRBJ2-7; abundance: once; d_gene: .; v_gene: TRBV27; CDR3aa: CASSLLGASSYQQYF; CDR3nt: TGTGCCAGCAGTTTATTAGGGGCGAGCTCCTACCAGCAGTACTTC
j_gene: TRBJ2-7; abundance: many; d_gene: .; v_gene: TRBV6-2/TRBV6-3; CDR3aa: CASSWDSGYEQYF; CDR3nt: TGTGCCAGCAGTTGGGACAGCGGGTACGAGCAGTACTTC
j_gene: TRBJ2-1; abundance: few; d_gene: TRBD2; v_gene: TRBV20-1; CDR3aa: CSARAGEGGKYNEQFF; CDR3nt: TGCAGTGCTAGAGCAGGCGAGGGAGGGAAGTACAATGAGCAGTTCTTC
j_gene: TRBJ1-1; abundance: .; d_gene: .; v_gene: TRBV28; CDR3aa: CASIWLANTEAFF; CDR3nt: TGTGCCAGCATTTGGTTGGCGAACACTGAAGCTTTCTTC
j_gene: TRBJ1-2; abundance: many; d_gene: .; v_gene: TRBV15; CDR3aa: CATSREGSNYGYTF; CDR3nt: TGTGCCACCAGCAGAGAAGGGTCTAACTATGGCTACACCTTC
j_gene: TRBJ2-7; abundance: many; d_gene: TRBD1; v_gene: TRBV27; CDR3aa: CASKGQGDYEQYF; CDR3nt: TGTGCCAGCAAGGGACAGGGGGACTACGAGCAGTACTTC
j_gene: TRBJ2-1; abundance: .; d_gene: TRBD1; v_gene: TRBV4-3; CDR3aa: CASSEDRTGPREQFF; CDR3nt: TGCGCCAGCAGCGAAGATCGGACAGGGCCTAGGGAGCAGTTCTTC
j_gene: TRBJ2-7; abundance: .; d_gene: TRBD2; v_gene: TRBV7-2; CDR3aa: CASSSSGSLYEQYF; CDR3nt: TGTGCCAGCAGCTCTAGCGGGAGTTTGTACGAGCAGTACTTC
j_gene: TRBJ2-5; abundance: .; d_gene: .; v_gene: TRBV6-1; CDR3aa: CASSYSEKETQYF; CDR3nt: TGTGCCAGCAGTTATAGCGAAAAAGAGACCCAGTACTTC
j_gene: TRBJ2-1; abundance: .; d_gene: .; v_gene: TRBV12-3/TRBV12-4; CDR3aa: CASSHLIGDNVQFF; CDR3nt: TGTGCCAGCAGCCACCTTATCGGGGACAATGTGCAGTTCTTC
j_gene: TRBJ2-1; abundance: many; d_gene: .; v_gene: TRBV6-6; CDR3aa: CASSYVAGGSNEQFF; CDR3nt: TGTGCCAGCAGTTACGTGGCCGGGGGCTCCAATGAGCAGTTCTTC
j_gene: TRBJ2-1; abundance: .; d_gene: .; v_gene: TRBV2; CDR3aa: CASREAFPYNEQFF; CDR3nt: TGTGCCAGCAGGGAGGCTTTCCCCTACAATGAGCAGTTCTTC